The text below deals with one T cell receptor (beta chain). Its target antigen remains unknown. No much larger clonotype is one base removed from it; base qualities were not supplied. TCRbeta CDR3 regions were amplified from genomic DNA by means of the immunoSEQ Assay, a bias-controlled multiplex PCR. As for the original processing: Within the assay, amplification of reference gene primers was used to estimate how many nucleated cells each sample contained. To quantify the absolute abundance of each unique TCRbeta CDR3 rearrangement, sequence reads were collapsed and filtered. Productive Simpson clonality was computed per sample as the square root of Simpson's diversity index over productive rearrangements. TCRdb provides this immuneACCESS table in a form limited to in-frame rearrangements. Some clones are lacking; in checked studies, under half of them reflect an unresolved V gene, and why the rest are absent is not known. Clonal size and the V and J genes are those of that table, whereas D and trimming came from the DNA. Recorded for this sample are approximately 99,000 clones; 88% of them occurred a single time. The ten most abundant clones make up about 1.9% of the sample.

The data were obtained in a study of blood T cell repertoires in COVID-19 (dated by TCRdb to 2019 to 2021). Regarding the research as a whole: Samples covering the acute and convalescent phases of COVID-19 were provided by collaborators in the United States, Italy and Spain. The prospective study material was composed of cDNA or gDNA derived from T cells, B-cell-depleted T cells, or PBMCs. The dataset comprised deeply sampled blood TCRbeta repertoires from subjects exposed to, actively infected with, or recovered from COVID-19. The repertoires were released in a freely available public database meant as a resource for research on the immune response to SARS-CoV-2. The samples were drawn from the first 160 participants of the ongoing ImmuneRACE study and from roughly 1,300 subjects provided by 6 global collaborators. The sample metadata nearly always contained a de-identified subject ID, COVID-19 status, age in years and sex. Where available, HLA class I and class II types were taken from metadata supplied by the sample provider and were not determined by assay-based typing. Overall results and qualifications from the work: The quantity of clinical and demographic metadata differed by source and by participant and was supplied without curation.

In Seattle, one collaborating source enrolled patients while the infection was active and tracked those patients longitudinally over the course of disease. The collaborating institutions used their own protocols to collect whole blood in K2EDTA tubes. For TCRbeta analysis, collaborators shipped samples in one of three forms: frozen whole blood, isolated PBMCs, or DNA extracted from either of those sample types. The germline V gene specifies MNHEY as CDR1 and SVGAGI as CDR2. The CDR3 contains 15 residues, cysteine and phenylalanine counted. The CDR3 DNA has 45 bases and is translated from base 1. Trimming takes 8 bases from V and 6 bases from J, and the germline ends sit 21 bases apart.

This TCR came from a man aged 50-60 years with COVID-19, enrolled during active disease. The chain uses TRBV6-5 and TRBJ2-3, with the D gene not confidently named. The sample consisted of peripheral blood. The bases read TGTGCCAGCCGAGAAACCCTCCCCGTCCCCGATACGCAGTATTTT. Its translation reads: CASRETLPVPDTQYF.